This T cell receptor beta chain was retrieved from a study of T-cell reconstitution after alpha-beta-depleted transplantation in children. In this sample, this clonotype turned up a few times. Its antigen is unidentified. It was with unique molecular identifiers that the TCRbeta library was prepared. TCRdb processed the PCR reads anew with MiXCR; each CDR3 protein has one entry. The table records fewer than 750,000 distinct CDR3 sequences, more than 20% of them present only once. Whole-study findings and limits: The origin of alpha-beta T cells about two months after transplant was reportedly several hundred expanded graft clones. At one year after transplant, newly produced T cells mostly accounted for T-cell counts and diversity. Elevated TCRbeta diversity at day 60 was traced, in some patients, to surviving recipient T cells and thymic progenitors.

Germline V CDR1 and CDR2: LNHNV, YYDKDF (reference sequence). V dropped 0 bases and J dropped 4 bases, with 15 bases sitting between them. The CDR3 runs 16 residues. The sequence was collected from a boy under two years old with Wiskott-Aldrich syndrome, due to receive a stem cell transplant. Sequencing used PBMCs, obtained before TCRalphabeta/CD19-depleted stem cell transplant. V and J are TRBV15 and TRBJ1-1; no clear D gene. CDR3: CATSREGRLGGTEAFF. CDR3 bases: TGTGCCACCAGCAGAGAGGGCAGGTTAGGAGGCACTGAAGCTTTCTTT.